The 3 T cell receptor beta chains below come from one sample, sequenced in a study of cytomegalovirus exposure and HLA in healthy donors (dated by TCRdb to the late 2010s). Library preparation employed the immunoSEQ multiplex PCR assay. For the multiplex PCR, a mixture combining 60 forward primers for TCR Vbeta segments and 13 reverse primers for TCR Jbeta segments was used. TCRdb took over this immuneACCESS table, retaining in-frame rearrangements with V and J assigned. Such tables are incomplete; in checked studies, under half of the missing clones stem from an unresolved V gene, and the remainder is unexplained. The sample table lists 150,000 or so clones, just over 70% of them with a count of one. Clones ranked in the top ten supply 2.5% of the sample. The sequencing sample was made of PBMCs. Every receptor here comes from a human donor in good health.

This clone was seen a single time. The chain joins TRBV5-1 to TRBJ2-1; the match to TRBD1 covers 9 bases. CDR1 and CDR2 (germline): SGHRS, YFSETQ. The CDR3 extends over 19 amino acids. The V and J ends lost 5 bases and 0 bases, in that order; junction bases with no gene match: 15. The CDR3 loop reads CASSGMGQGRESSYNEQFF. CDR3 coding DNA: TGCGCCAGCAGTGGTATGGGACAGGGTCGTGAGAGCTCCTACAATGAGCAGTTCTTC.

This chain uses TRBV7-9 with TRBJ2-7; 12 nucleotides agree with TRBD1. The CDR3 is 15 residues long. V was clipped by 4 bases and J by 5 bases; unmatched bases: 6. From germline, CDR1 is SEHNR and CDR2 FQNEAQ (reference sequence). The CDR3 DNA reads TGTGCCAGCAGCTCTCCGGGACAGGGGGCCCACGAGCAGTACTTC. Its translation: CASSSPGQGAHEQYF.

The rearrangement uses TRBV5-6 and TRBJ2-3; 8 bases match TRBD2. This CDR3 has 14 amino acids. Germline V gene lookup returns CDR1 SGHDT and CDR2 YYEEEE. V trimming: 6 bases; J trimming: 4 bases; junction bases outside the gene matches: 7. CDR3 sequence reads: CASKVLAGSDTQYF. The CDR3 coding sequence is TGTGCCAGCAAGGTTTTAGCGGGGTCAGATACGCAGTATTTT.